This T cell receptor beta chain was captured in a study of cytomegalovirus exposure and HLA in healthy donors. Study overall: Inside one of the first data releases sat around 85 million unique TCRs taken from HLA-typed donors.

Primers for the PCR totalled 60 Vbeta and 13 Jbeta. Sequenced by immunoSEQ multiplex PCR; TCRdb stores in-frame clones only, minus some. This sample's table has tens of thousands of clones. A word on this clone: The antigen remains unidentified.

Germline V gene lookup returns CDR1 SGHRS and CDR2 YFSETQ. The CDR3 length is 13 residues. Trimming removed 3 bases at V and 4 bases at J, with 10 bases between. Study outcomes and limitations: Reports credit the classifier with highly specific, highly sensitive diagnosis of cytomegalovirus status. In a later analysis, TCR beta V- and J-gene trimming showed a link to a missense DCLRE1C variant. Sequencing had likely introduced a cluster of highly shared sequence variants as an artifact.

Sequencing used PBMCs. The chain has TRBV5-1 and TRBJ1-1; D perhaps matches TRBD1 (5 bases). The receptor's source is a woman aged 40-49 years in good health and CMV-seropositive. CDR3 region: CASSWGGSTEAFF. The CDR3 nucleotides read TGCGCCAGCAGCTGGGGGGGATCCACTGAAGCTTTCTTT. Together with reference TRBV5-1 and TRBJ1-1, the CDR3 gives the full variable domain: KAGVTQTPRYLIKTRGQQVTLSCSPISGHRSVSWYQQTPGQGLQFLFEYFSETQRNKGNFPGRFSGRQFSNSRSEMNVSTLELGDSALYLCASSWGGSTEAFFGQGTRLTVV.